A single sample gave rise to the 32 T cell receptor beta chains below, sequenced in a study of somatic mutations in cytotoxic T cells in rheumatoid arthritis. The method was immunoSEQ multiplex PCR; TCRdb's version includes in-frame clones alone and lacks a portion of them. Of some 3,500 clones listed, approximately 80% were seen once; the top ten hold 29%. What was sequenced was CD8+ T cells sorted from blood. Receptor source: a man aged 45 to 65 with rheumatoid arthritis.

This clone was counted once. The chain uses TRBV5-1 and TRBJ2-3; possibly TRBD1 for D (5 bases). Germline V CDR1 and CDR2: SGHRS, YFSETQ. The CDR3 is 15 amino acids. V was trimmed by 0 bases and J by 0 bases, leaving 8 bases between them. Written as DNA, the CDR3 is TGCGCCAGCAGCTTGGAGGGGATGAGCACAGATACGCAGTATTTT. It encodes CASSLEGMSTDTQYF.

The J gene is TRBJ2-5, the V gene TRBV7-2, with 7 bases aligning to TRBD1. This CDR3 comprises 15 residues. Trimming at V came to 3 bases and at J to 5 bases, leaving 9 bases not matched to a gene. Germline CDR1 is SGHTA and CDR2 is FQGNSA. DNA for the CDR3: TGTGCCAGCAGCTTGGCCGGGGACAGTGGGGAGACCCAGTACTTC. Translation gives CASSLAGDSGETQYF.

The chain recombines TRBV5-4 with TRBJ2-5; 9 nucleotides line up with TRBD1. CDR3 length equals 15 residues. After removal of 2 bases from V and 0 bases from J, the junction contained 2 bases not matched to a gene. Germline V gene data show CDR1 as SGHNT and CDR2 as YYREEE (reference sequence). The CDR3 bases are TGTGCCAGCAGCTTAGGGACAGGGCACCAAGAGACCCAGTACTTC. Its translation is CASSLGTGHQETQYF.

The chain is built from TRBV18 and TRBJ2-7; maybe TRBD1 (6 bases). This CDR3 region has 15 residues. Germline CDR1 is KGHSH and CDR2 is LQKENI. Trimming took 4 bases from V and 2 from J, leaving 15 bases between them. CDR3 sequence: CASSRDRDIAYEQYF. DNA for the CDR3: TGTGCCAGCTCACGCGACCGGGACATAGCCTACGAGCAGTACTTC.

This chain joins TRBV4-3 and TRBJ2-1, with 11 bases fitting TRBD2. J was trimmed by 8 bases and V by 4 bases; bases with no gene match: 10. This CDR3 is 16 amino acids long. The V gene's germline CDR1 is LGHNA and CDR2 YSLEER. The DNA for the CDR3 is TGCGCCAGCAGCCGCACCGGGACTAGCGGACCGGATGAGCAGTTCTTC. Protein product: CASSRTGTSGPDEQFF.

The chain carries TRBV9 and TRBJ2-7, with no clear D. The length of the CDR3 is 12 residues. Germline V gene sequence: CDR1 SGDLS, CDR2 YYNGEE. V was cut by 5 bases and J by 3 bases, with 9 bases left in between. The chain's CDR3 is CASSPTGYEQYF. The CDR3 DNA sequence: TGTGCCAGCAGTCCCACGGGCTACGAGCAGTACTTC.

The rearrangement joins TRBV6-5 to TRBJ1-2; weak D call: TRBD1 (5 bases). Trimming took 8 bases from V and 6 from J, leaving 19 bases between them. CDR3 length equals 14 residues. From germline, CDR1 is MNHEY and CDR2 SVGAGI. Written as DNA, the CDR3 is TGTGCCAGCGCCGGATCGGGGGGGAGTGATGGCTACACCTTC. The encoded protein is CASAGSGGSDGYTF.

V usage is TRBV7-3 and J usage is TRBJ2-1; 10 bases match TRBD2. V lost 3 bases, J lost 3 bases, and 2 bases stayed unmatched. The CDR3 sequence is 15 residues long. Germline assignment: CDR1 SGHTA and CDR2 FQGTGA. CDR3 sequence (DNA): TGTGCCAGCAGCTTTGGGACTAGCGACTACAATGAGCAGTTCTTC. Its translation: CASSFGTSDYNEQFF.

CDR3 in amino acids: CASSAGTGGTGELFF. CDR3 nucleotides: TGTGCCAGCAGCGCTGGGACAGGGGGCACCGGGGAGCTGTTTTTT. The V gene is TRBV28, the J gene TRBJ2-2, with TRBD1 matching over 11 bases. The CDR3 is 15 amino acids. Germline V gene sequence: CDR1 MDHEN, CDR2 SYDVKM. V dropped 6 bases and J dropped 4; count of bases not matched to a gene: 4.

The CDR3 protein is CASSDSAYNEQFF. CDR3 coding DNA: TGTGCCAGCAGTGACTCGGCATACAATGAGCAGTTCTTC. V usage is TRBV6-4 and J usage is TRBJ2-1, with D unresolved. Germline V lookup: CDR1 MRHNA, CDR2 SNTAGT. CDR3 length: 13 amino acids. The germline V and J ends were trimmed by 0 bases and 4 bases, with 4 bases remaining between them.

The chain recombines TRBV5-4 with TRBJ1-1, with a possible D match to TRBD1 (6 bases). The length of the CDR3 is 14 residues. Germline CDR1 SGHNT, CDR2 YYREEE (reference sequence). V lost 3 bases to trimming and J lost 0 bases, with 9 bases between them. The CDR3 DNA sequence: TGTGCCAGCAGCTCGGACAGCTTGAACACTGAAGCTTTCTTT. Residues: CASSSDSLNTEAFF.

The CDR3 coding sequence is TGTGCCAGCAGTCACGCGGTCTGGGTGGGCACCGGGGAGCTGTTTTTT. Translating it yields CASSHAVWVGTGELFF. The J gene is TRBJ2-2, the V gene TRBV28; D not certain. Germline-derived CDR1 and CDR2 are MDHEN and SYDVKM. Trimming pared 5 bases from V and 4 bases from J, leaving 17 bases between. CDR3 length: 16 amino acids.

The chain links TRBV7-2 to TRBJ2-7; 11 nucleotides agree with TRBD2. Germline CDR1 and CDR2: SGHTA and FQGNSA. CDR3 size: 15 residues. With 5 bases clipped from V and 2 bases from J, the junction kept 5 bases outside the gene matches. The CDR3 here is CASSLGLAGTYEQYF. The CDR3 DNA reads TGTGCCAGCAGCCTAGGACTAGCGGGCACCTACGAGCAGTACTTC.

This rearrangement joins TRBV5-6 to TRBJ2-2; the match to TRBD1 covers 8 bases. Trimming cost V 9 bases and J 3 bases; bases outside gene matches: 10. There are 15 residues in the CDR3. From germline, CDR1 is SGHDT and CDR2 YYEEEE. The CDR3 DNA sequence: TGTGCCACCACATTACAGGGGGTGTACACCGGGGAGCTGTTTTTT. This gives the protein CATTLQGVYTGELFF.

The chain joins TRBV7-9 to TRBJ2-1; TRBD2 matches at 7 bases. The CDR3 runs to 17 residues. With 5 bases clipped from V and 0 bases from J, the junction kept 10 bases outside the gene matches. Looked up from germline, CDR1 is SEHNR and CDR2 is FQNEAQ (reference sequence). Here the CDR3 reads CASSDDWGGISYNEQFF. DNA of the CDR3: TGTGCCAGCAGCGATGATTGGGGGGGAATCTCCTACAATGAGCAGTTCTTC.

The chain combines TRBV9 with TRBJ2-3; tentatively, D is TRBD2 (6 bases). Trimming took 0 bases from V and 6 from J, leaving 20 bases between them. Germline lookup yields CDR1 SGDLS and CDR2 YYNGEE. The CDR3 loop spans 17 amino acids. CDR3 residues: CASSVEGTRSPSDTQYF. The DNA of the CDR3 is TGTGCCAGCAGCGTAGAAGGGACTCGTTCCCCATCGGATACGCAGTATTTT.

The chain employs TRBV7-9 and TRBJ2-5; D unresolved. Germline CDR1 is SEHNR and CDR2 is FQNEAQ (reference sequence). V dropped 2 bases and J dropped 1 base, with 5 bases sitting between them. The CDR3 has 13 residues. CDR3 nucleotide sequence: TGTGCCAGCAGCTTAAACTTCCAAGAGACCCAGTACTTC. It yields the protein CASSLNFQETQYF.

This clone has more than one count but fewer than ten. The CDR3 DNA reads TGTGCCAGCAGTGACTCTAGCGGCTCCTACAATGAGCAGTTCTTC. Protein: CASSDSSGSYNEQFF. The chain uses TRBV6-4 and TRBJ2-1, with a weak D call TRBD2 (6 bases). V lost 0 bases to trimming and J lost 0 bases, with 6 bases between them. This CDR3 comprises 15 residues. The germline CDR1 and CDR2 sequences are MRHNA and SNTAGT.

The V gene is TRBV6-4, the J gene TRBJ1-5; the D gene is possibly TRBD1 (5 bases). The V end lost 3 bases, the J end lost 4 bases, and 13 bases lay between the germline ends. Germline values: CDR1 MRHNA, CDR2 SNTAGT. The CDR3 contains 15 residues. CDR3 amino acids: CASSESTDPNQPQHF. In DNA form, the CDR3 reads TGTGCCAGCAGTGAATCGACAGACCCGAATCAGCCCCAGCATTTT.

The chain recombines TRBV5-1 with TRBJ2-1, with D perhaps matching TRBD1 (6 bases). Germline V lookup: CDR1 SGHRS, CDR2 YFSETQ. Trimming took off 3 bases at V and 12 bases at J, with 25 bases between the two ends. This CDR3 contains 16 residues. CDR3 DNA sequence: TGCGCCAGCAGCTCCAAGGCGACAGGAGGCCCCCCAGGGCAGTTCTTC. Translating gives CASSSKATGGPPGQFF.

CDR3 residues: CASSEVEELYEQYF. The CDR3 DNA is TGTGCCAGCAGTGAAGTCGAGGAACTCTACGAGCAGTACTTC. J is TRBJ2-5 and V is TRBV6-1; D is ambiguous. Gene TRBJ2-7 matches the end of the DNA better, so the J call may be wrong. The length of the CDR3 is 14 residues. From germline, CDR1 is MNHNS and CDR2 SASEGT.

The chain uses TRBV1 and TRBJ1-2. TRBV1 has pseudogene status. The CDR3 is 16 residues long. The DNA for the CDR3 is TGCACCAGCAGCCAGCCGGGTTTGCGAAAGACCTATGGCTACACCTTC. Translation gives CTSSQPGLRKTYGYTF.

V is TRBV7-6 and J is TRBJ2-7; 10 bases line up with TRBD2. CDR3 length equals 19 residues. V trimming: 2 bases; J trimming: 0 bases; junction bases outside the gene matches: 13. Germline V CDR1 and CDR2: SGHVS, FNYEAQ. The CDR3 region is CASSLIPFSGRVSSYEQYF. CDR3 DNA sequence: TGTGCCAGCAGCTTAATCCCTTTCAGCGGGAGGGTAAGCTCCTACGAGCAGTACTTC.

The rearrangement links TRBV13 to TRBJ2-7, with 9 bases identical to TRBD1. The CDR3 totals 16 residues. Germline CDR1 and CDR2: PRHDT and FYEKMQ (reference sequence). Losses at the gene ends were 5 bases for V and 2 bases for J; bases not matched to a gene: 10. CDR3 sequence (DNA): TGTGCCAGCAGCCTCCGGGACAGGGACAACGCCTACGAGCAGTACTTC. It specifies CASSLRDRDNAYEQYF.

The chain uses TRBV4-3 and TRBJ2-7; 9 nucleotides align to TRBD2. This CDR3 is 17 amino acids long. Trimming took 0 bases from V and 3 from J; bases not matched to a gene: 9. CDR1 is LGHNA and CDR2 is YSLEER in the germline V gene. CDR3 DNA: TGCGCCAGCAGCCAAGATCGGGGCGGGAGGGCCCTCTACGAGCAGTACTTC. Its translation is CASSQDRGGRALYEQYF.

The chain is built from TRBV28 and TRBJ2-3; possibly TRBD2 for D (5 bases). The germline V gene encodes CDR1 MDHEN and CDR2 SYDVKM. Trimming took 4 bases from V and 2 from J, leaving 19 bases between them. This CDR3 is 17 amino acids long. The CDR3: CASSSILRELNTDTQYF. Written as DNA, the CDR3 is TGTGCCAGCAGTTCCATCTTAAGGGAGCTAAACACAGATACGCAGTATTTT.

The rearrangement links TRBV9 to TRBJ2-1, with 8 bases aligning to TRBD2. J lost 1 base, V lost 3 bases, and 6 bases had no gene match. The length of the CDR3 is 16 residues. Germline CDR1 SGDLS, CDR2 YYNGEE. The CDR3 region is CASSEGGGRSYNEQFF. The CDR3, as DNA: TGTGCCAGCAGCGAGGGAGGCGGGAGGTCCTACAATGAGCAGTTCTTC.

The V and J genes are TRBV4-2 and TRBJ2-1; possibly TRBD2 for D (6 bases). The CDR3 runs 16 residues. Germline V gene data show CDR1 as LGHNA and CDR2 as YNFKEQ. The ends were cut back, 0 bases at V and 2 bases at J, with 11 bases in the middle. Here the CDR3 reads CASSQDGTQPYNEQFF. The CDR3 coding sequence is TGTGCCAGCAGCCAAGATGGGACTCAGCCCTACAATGAGCAGTTCTTC.

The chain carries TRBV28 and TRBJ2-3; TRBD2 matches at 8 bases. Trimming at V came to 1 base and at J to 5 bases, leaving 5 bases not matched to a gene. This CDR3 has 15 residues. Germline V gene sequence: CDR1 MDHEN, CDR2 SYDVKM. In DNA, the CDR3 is TGTGCCAGCAGTTTATATCCGGGAGGGCTAGATACGCAGTATTTT. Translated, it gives CASSLYPGGLDTQYF.

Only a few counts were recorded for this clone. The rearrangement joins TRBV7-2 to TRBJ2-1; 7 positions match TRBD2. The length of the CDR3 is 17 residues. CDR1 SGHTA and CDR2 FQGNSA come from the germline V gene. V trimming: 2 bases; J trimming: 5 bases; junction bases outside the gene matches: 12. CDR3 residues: CASSLTTSGEGNNEQFF. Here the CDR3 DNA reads TGTGCCAGCAGCTTAACCACTTCGGGGGAGGGCAACAATGAGCAGTTCTTC.

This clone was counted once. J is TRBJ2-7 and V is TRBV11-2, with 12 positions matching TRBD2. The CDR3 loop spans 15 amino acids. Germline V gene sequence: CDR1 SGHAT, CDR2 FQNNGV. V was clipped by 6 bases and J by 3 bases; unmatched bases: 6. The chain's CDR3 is CASSNLAGGNYEQYF. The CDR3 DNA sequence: TGTGCCAGCAGTAATCTAGCGGGAGGGAACTACGAGCAGTACTTC.

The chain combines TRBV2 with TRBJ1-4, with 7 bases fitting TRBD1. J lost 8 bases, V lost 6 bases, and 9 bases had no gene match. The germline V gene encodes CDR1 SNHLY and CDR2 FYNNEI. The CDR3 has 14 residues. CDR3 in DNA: TGTGCCAGCAGCCAAGGGGGCCATCCGGAAAAACTGTTTTTT. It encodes CASSQGGHPEKLFF.